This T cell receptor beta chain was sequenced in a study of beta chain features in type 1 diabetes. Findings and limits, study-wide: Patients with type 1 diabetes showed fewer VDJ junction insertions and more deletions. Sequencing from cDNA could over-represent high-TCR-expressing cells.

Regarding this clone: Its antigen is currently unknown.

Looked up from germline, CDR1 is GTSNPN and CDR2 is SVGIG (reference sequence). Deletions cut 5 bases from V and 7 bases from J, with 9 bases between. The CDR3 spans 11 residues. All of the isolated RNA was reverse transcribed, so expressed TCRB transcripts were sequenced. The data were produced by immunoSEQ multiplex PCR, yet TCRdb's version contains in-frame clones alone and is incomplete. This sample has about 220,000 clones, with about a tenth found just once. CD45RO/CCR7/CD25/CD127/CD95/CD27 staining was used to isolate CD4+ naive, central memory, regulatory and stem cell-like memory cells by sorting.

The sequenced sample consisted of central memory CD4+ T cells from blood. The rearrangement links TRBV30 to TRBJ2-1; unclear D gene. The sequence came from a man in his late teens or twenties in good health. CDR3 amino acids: CAWLFLNEQFF. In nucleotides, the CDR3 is TGTGCCTGGCTCTTTTTAAATGAGCAGTTCTTC. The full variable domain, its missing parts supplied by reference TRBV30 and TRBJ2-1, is SQTIHQWPATLVQPVGSPLSLECTVEGTSNPNLYWYRQAAGRGLQLLFYSVGIGQISSEVPQNLSASRPQDRQFILSSKKLLLSDSGFYLCAWLFLNEQFFGPGTRLTVL.